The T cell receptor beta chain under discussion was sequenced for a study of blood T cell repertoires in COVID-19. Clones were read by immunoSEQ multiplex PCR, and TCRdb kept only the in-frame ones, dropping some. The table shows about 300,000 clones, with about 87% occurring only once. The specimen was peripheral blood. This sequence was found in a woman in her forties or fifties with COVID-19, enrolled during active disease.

CDR3 sequence (DNA): TGTGCCAGCAGTTTATCTGGCGGGGGTCACACTGAAGCTTTCTTT. Translated, it gives CASSLSGGGHTEAFF. This chain links TRBV27 with TRBJ1-1, with a tentative D call TRBD1 (5 bases). The V and J ends lost 0 bases and 3 bases respectively, with 11 bases between them. Germline lookup yields CDR1 MNHEY and CDR2 SMNVEV (reference sequence). This CDR3 contains 15 residues.